This T cell receptor (beta chain) came from a study of cytomegalovirus exposure and HLA in healthy donors. Points from the study as a whole: Subsequent analysis revealed that first-cohort TCR clusters tended to co-occur in the 110 or so validation repertoires. Altogether, 164 TCR beta chains were recorded as cytomegalovirus-associated.

Libraries were prepared by immunoSEQ multiplex PCR; TCRdb keeps only in-frame clonotypes and omits some of them. Among over 120,000 clones listed, approximately 86% were seen once. The table lists this clone with a count of one. As yet, its antigen is unknown. V lost 3 bases and J 8 bases, leaving 5 bases between the germline ends. Germline V gene data show CDR1 as LGHNT and CDR2 as FRNRAP. The CDR3 runs to 11 residues. The TCR sequence derives from a man younger than 30 in good health and CMV-seropositive. The chain carries TRBV12-5 and TRBJ2-1, with D possibly TRBD1 on 5 matching bases. Sequencing was carried out using PBMCs. CDR3 loop: CASGLGDEQFF. For the CDR3, the DNA is TGTGCTAGTGGTTTAGGGGATGAGCAGTTCTTC.